This T cell receptor beta chain was captured by sequencing in a study of blood T cell repertoires in COVID-19. The protocol was immunoSEQ multiplex PCR, while the TCRdb copy is restricted to in-frame clones and leaves out a portion. The sample comprises just under 150,000 clones, around four fifths of which are singletons, and approximately 5% rests with the top ten. This CDR3 spans 11 amino acids. The germline V gene has CDR1 MDHEN and CDR2 SYDVKM. Trimming removed 7 bases from V and 8 bases from J, with 11 bases in between. J is TRBJ1-1 and V is TRBV28; D gene unclear. The source of this sequence is a human donor in a cohort sampled during active COVID-19. Input material: peripheral blood. The CDR3 coding sequence is TGTGCCAGCACCGGAGACTTAGAAGCTTTCTTT. Its translation is CASTGDLEAFF.